The 4 T cell receptor beta chains reported below all come from one sample, sequenced in a study of blood T cells in healthy people across ages. Sample-barcoded 5' priming and a J-beta primer mix drove a second PCR of 7 to 11 cycles. A single record per CDR3 protein comes from TCRdb applying MiXCR to the 5' RACE reads. The table shows about 900,000 distinct CDR3 sequences, with approximately 65% occurring only once. The sample comprised blood. The origin of the receptors is a man younger than 45 in good health.

The V and J genes are TRBV7-9 and TRBJ2-1; maybe TRBD1 (7 bases). The CDR3 contains 12 residues. Germline V gene lookup returns CDR1 SEHNR and CDR2 FQNEAQ (reference sequence). CDR3 loop: CTGGGASNEQFF. For the CDR3, the DNA is TGTACCGGAGGGGGCGCCTCAAATGAGCAGTTCTTC.

The gene calls are TRBV7-9 and TRBJ2-1, with 10 nucleotides matching TRBD2. Germline assignment: CDR1 SEHNR and CDR2 FQNEAQ (reference sequence). The CDR3 runs to 14 residues. V was clipped by 5 bases and J by 15 bases; unmatched bases: 13. The chain's CDR3 is CASSPRSGGPPVFF. CDR3 DNA sequence: TGTGCCAGCAGCCCCCGTAGCGGGGGGCCGCCAGTGTTCTTC.

V usage is TRBV15 and J usage is TRBJ2-5; D unresolved. V was trimmed by 0 bases and J by 2 bases, leaving 7 bases between them. The length of the CDR3 is 14 residues. Germline lookup yields CDR1 LNHNV and CDR2 YYDKDF (reference sequence). CDR3 residues: CATSRDLAQETQYF. The CDR3 coding sequence is TGTGCCACCAGCAGAGATTTGGCGCAAGAGACCCAGTACTTC.

This clonotype was detected once. The rearrangement joins TRBV7-2 to TRBJ1-1; 7 nucleotides agree with TRBD1. This CDR3 has 15 amino acids. Losses at the gene ends were 5 bases for V and 4 bases for J; bases not matched to a gene: 10. Germline V gives CDR1 SGHTA, CDR2 FQGNSA. The CDR3 bases are TGTGCCAGCAGCCTAGTTGGCGCAGGGGGCACTGAAGCTTTCTTT. It codes for CASSLVGAGGTEAFF.